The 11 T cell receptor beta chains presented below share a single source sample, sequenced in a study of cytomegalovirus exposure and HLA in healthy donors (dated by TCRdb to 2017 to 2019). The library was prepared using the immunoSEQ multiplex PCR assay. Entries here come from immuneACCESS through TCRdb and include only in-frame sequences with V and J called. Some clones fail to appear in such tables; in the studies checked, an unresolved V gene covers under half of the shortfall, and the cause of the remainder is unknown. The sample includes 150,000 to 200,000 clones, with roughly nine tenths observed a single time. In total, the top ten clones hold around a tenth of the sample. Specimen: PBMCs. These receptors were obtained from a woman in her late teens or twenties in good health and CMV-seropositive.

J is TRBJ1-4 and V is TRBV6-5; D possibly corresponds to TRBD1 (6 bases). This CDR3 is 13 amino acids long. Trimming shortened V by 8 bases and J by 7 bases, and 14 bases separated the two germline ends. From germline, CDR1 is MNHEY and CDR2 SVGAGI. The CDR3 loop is CASGRGLSEKLFF. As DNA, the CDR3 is TGTGCCAGCGGTAGGGGGTTGAGTGAAAAACTGTTTTTT.

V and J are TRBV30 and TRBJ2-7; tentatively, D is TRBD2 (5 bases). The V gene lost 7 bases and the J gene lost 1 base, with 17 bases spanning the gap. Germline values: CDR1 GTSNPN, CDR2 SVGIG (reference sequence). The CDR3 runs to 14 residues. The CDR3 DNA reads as TGTGCCTCGCGTTCATTTGGGAGTTCCTACGAGCAGTACTTC. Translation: CASRSFGSSYEQYF.

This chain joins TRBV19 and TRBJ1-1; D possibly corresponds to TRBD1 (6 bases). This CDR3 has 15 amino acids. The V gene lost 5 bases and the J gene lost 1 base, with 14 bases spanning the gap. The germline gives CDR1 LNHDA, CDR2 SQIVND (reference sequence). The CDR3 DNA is TGTGCCAGTAGTGCCGGAACACAGGGGAACACTGAAGCTTTCTTT. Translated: CASSAGTQGNTEAFF.

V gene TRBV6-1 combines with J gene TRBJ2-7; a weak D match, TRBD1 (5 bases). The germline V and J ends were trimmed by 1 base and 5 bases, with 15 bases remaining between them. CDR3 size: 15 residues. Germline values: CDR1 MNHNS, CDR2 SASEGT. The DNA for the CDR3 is TGTGCCAGCAGTGAAGGCAGTCAGGGCTACGACGAGCAGTACTTC. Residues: CASSEGSQGYDEQYF.

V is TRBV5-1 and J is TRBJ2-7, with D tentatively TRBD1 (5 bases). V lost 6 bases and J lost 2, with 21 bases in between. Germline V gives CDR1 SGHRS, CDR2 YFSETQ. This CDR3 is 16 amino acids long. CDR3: CASMKGSDKLPYEQYF. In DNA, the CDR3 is TGCGCCAGCATGAAAGGTTCGGACAAACTCCCCTACGAGCAGTACTTC. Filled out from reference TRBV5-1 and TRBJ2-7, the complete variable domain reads KAGVTQTPRYLIKTRGQQVTLSCSPISGHRSVSWYQQTPGQGLQFLFEYFSETQRNKGNFPGRFSGRQFSNSRSEMNVSTLELGDSALYLCASMKGSDKLPYEQYFGPGTRLTVT.

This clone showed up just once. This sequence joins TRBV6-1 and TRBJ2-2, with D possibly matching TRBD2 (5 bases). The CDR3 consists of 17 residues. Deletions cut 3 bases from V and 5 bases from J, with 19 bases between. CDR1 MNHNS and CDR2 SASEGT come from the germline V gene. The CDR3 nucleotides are TGTGCCAGCAGTGACCCCGGCAGGTCGGGAAAAACCGGGGAGCTGTTTTTT. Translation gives CASSDPGRSGKTGELFF.

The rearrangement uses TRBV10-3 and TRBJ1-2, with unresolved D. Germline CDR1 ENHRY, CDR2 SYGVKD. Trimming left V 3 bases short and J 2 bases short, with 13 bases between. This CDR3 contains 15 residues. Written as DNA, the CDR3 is TGTGCCATCAGTGACCGGTTTGGGGAGAACTATGGCTACACCTTC. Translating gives CAISDRFGENYGYTF.

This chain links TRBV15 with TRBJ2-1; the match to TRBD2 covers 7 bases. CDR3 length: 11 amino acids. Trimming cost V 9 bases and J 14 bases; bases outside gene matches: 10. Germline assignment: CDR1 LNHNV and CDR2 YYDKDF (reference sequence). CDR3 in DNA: TGTGCCACGGCCAAGGGAGGGGTAGAGTTCTTC. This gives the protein CATAKGGVEFF.

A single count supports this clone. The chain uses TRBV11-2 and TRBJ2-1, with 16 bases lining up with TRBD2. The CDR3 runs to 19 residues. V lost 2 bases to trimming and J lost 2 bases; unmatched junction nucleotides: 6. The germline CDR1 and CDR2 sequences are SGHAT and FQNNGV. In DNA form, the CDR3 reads TGTGCCAGCAGCTTACCCCGGGGACTAGCGGGAGGGACCTACAATGAGCAGTTCTTC. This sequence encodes CASSLPRGLAGGTYNEQFF.

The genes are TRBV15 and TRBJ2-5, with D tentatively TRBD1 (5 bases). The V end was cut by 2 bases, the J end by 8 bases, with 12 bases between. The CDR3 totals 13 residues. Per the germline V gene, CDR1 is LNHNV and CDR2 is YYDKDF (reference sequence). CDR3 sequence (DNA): TGTGCCACCAGCAGATATGGCGGACAAACCCAGTACTTC. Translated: CATSRYGGQTQYF.

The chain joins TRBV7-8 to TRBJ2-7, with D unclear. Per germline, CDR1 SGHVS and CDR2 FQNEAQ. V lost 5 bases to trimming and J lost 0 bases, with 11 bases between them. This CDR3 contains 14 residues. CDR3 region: CASSLLRVSYEQYF. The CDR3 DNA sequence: TGTGCCAGCAGCCTCCTCCGGGTCTCCTACGAGCAGTACTTC.